The 13 T cell receptor beta chains in this list originate from one sample, sequenced in a study of CD8 T cells in ankylosing spondylitis. One entry per CDR3 protein, called by TCRdb with MiXCR from the 5' RACE reads. The sample holds about 360,000 distinct CDR3 sequences, approximately 22% seen once. Sequencing was done on a sample of blood, either unsorted or a sorted T cell fraction (not recorded which). The receptors come from a male donor with ankylosing spondylitis or in good health (not recorded which).

This clonotype was observed a handful of times. This chain joins TRBV7-8 and TRBJ2-5; D call uncertain. V was shortened by 5 bases and J by 2 bases, with 15 bases between the two germline ends. Per the germline V gene, CDR1 is SGHVS and CDR2 is FQNEAQ. CDR3 length: 15 residues. CDR3: CASSGSDQRQETQYF. The CDR3 coding sequence is TGTGCCAGCAGCGGCAGCGACCAAAGACAAGAGACCCAGTACTTC.

The rearrangement uses TRBV12-3 or TRBV12-4 and TRBJ2-2, with D possibly being TRBD2 (6 bases). V lost 5 bases, J lost 4 bases, and 14 bases lay in between. This CDR3 is 15 amino acids long. Here the CDR3 reads CASSGGTEFTGELFF. The CDR3 DNA follows: TGTGCCAGCAGTGGGGGGACGGAATTCACCGGGGAGCTGTTTTTT.

This clonotype was counted only a few times. This chain uses TRBV27 with TRBJ2-7; D is uncertain. From germline, CDR1 is MNHEY and CDR2 SMNVEV (reference sequence). V was pared by 8 bases and J by 6 bases, with 14 bases between. The CDR3 loop spans 12 amino acids. The CDR3 loop is CASSYAGSEQYF. DNA of the CDR3: TGTGCCAGCTCCTACGCAGGATCCGAGCAGTACTTC.

This clonotype has at least ten counts. The chain has TRBV29-1 and TRBJ2-5; D ambiguous. Trimming pared 4 bases from V and 2 bases from J, leaving 8 bases between. The CDR3 consists of 12 residues. Per the germline V gene, CDR1 is SQVTM and CDR2 is ANQGSEA. This CDR3 is CSVVGNQETQYF. The CDR3 region has the DNA TGCAGCGTTGTAGGCAATCAAGAGACCCAGTACTTC.

The sample holds one count of this clonotype. The J gene is TRBJ2-7, the V gene TRBV4-2; TRBD1 is a possible D gene (6 bases). CDR3 length: 16 amino acids. Per the germline V gene, CDR1 is LGHNA and CDR2 is YNFKEQ. Trimming pared 5 bases from V and 2 bases from J, leaving 19 bases between. The CDR3 region has the DNA TGTGCCAGCAGCGGACGCACCTTAGGGGGACCCTACGAGCAGTACTTC. The encoded protein is CASSGRTLGGPYEQYF.

The chain recombines TRBV20-1 with TRBJ1-2, with no clear D. V was trimmed by 5 bases and J by 0 bases, leaving 13 bases between them. There are 14 residues in the CDR3. Germline V lookup: CDR1 DFQATT, CDR2 SNEGSKA (reference sequence). CDR3 loop: CSAPPRLANYGYTF. DNA for the CDR3: TGCAGTGCTCCGCCGCGGTTAGCTAACTATGGCTACACCTTC.

V and J are TRBV20-1 and TRBJ2-1; D assignment may be TRBD1 or TRBD2 (5 bases each). V was cut by 7 bases and J by 8 bases, with 12 bases left in between. The CDR3 covers 11 residues. Germline V gene data show CDR1 as DFQATT and CDR2 as SNEGSKA (reference sequence). The CDR3 is CSVLGRDEQFF. As DNA, the CDR3 is TGCAGTGTGTTGGGACGGGATGAGCAGTTCTTC.

The CDR3 sequence is CASSQGWASGSYEQYF. CDR3 sequence (DNA): TGTGCCAGCAGCCAAGGTTGGGCTAGCGGGAGTTACGAGCAGTACTTC. The chain combines TRBV3-1 with TRBJ2-7; TRBD2 aligns across 10 bases. Germline CDR1 is LGHDT and CDR2 is YNNKEL (reference sequence). Trimming took 1 base from V and 4 from J; bases not matched to a gene: 7. The CDR3 loop spans 16 amino acids.

In this sample, this clonotype turned up many times. The CDR3 DNA reads as TGTGCCAGCAGGGAGTTTGACTTCTCCTACAATGAGCAGTTCTTC. Protein product: CASREFDFSYNEQFF. The chain recombines TRBV12-3 or TRBV12-4 with TRBJ2-1; D not resolved. The CDR3 extends over 15 amino acids. The V gene lost 6 bases and the J gene lost 0 bases, with 12 bases spanning the gap.

The chain joins TRBV5-5 to TRBJ1-1, with D perhaps matching TRBD1 (6 bases). Germline assignment: CDR1 SGHKS and CDR2 YYEKEE (reference sequence). CDR3 length: 16 residues. V dropped 0 bases and J dropped 0 bases, with 12 bases sitting between them. The CDR3 sequence: CASSLGWGGLNTEAFF. The CDR3 coding sequence is TGTGCCAGCAGCTTGGGATGGGGGGGGCTGAACACTGAAGCTTTCTTT. The whole variable domain, filled in from reference TRBV5-5 and TRBJ1-1, reads DAGVTQSPTHLIKTRGQQVTLRCSPISGHKSVSWYQQVLGQGPQFIFQYYEKEERGRGNFPDRFSARQFPNYSSELNVNALLLGDSALYLCASSLGWGGLNTEAFFGQGTRLTVV.

This clonotype was seen a few times. V usage is TRBV6-5 and J usage is TRBJ2-6; no clear D gene. Germline V gene lookup returns CDR1 MNHEY and CDR2 SVGAGI. This CDR3 is 12 amino acids long. The V and J ends lost 9 bases and 0 bases respectively, with 3 bases between them. The CDR3 DNA follows: TGTGCCAGTTGCTCTGGGGCCAACGTCCTGACTTTC. Encoded protein: CASCSGANVLTF.

This rearrangement joins TRBV14 to TRBJ1-6, with D tentatively TRBD1 (5 bases). Germline V lookup: CDR1 SGHDN, CDR2 FVKESK. The CDR3 has 17 amino acids. V lost 4 bases to trimming and J lost 4 bases, with 17 bases between them. This CDR3 is CASSPWGLRHYNSPLHF. The CDR3 DNA follows: TGTGCCAGCAGCCCATGGGGACTTCGTCATTATAATTCACCCCTCCACTTT.

This clonotype appeared a few times. This sequence joins TRBV27 and TRBJ2-7, with a tentative D call TRBD2 (5 bases). V was trimmed by 5 bases and J by 5 bases, leaving 25 bases between them. The CDR3 has 17 amino acids. Germline CDR1 MNHEY, CDR2 SMNVEV (reference sequence). DNA of the CDR3: TGTGCCAGCAGTCCTTTCGCGGCGAGGGCCCCTTGGGACGAGCAGTACTTC. This encodes CASSPFAARAPWDEQYF.